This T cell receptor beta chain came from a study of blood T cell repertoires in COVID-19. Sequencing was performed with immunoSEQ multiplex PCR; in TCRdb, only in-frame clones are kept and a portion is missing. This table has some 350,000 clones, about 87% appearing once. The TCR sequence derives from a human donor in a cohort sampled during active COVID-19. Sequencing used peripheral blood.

CDR3 nucleotides: TGTGCCAGTACCCCCGGGGGCGGGACAGGGCCTGAAGCTTTCTTT. Its protein is CASTPGGGTGPEAFF. The gene calls are TRBV19 and TRBJ1-1; the match to TRBD1 covers 9 bases. V lost 7 bases to trimming and J lost 6 bases; unmatched junction nucleotides: 12. CDR1 LNHDA and CDR2 SQIVND come from the germline V gene (reference sequence). The CDR3 runs to 15 residues.